The rows below give T cell receptor beta chains drawn from one sample of a study of naive and memory T cell subsets. Each CDR3 protein is one row after TCRdb ran MiXCR on the UMI-ligation and nested PCR reads. Here the sample spans 77,000 or so distinct CDR3 sequences, about an eighth being singletons. The sequencing input was central memory CD4+ T cells from blood. The source of these receptors is a human donor in good health. Each CDR3 is given with its conserved first and last residue. The D gene is left open where the match is weak. Some rows mark clone size as missing; the rest say once, few, many or name a class of expanded clone.

TRBJ1-2 | . | many | TRBV3-1 | TGTGCCAGCACGACGGCGTCTCTAGTCTACACCTTC | CASTTASLVYTF
TRBJ2-7 | . | many | TRBV2 | TGTGCCAGCAGGGCTGAGTCCGAGCAGTACTTC | CASRAESEQYF
TRBJ2-3 | TRBD2 | many | TRBV20-1 | TGCAGTGCTAGAGTCAGGTGGGGGGGAGGGCCCGGAGATACGCAGTATTTT | CSARVRWGGGPGDTQYF
TRBJ2-1 | TRBD2 | many | TRBV19 | TGTGCCAGTAGTAAGGGACTAGCGGGGCTCCGGGAGGGACACAATGAGCAGTTCTTC | CASSKGLAGLREGHNEQFF
TRBJ2-7 | . | many | TRBV12-3/TRBV12-4 | TGTGCCAGCAGTCCCGCTGGGACTCCCAACTACGAGCAGTACTTC | CASSPAGTPNYEQYF
TRBJ1-1 | . | many | TRBV5-1 | TGCGCCAGCAAGTATACAGCGGGCACTGAAGCTTTCTTT | CASKYTAGTEAFF
TRBJ1-2 | TRBD1 | few | TRBV4-3 | TGCGCCAGCAGCCAAGATTCGCAGGGGGCGGGCTATGGCTACACCTTC | CASSQDSQGAGYGYTF
TRBJ2-3 | . | few | TRBV13 | TGTGCCAGCAGCTTAGGCCAGGGGTTCGATACGCAGTATTTT | CASSLGQGFDTQYF
TRBJ1-1 | . | many | TRBV4-3 | TGCGCCAGCAGCCAAGTTGCTAAAACAGGACCCTGGTCTGAAGCTTTCTTT | CASSQVAKTGPWSEAFF
TRBJ2-7 | . | . | TRBV29-1 | TGCAGCGTTGCGGAAGATTTAAGCGGGACAGGTTACGAGCAGTACTTC | CSVAEDLSGTGYEQYF
TRBJ2-7 | TRBD2 | few | TRBV6-5 | TGTGCCAGCAGTTCGGGGACTAGCGGCTCCTACGAGCAGTACTTC | CASSSGTSGSYEQYF
TRBJ2-5 | . | many | TRBV7-3 | TGTGCCAGCAGCTTGTACCTGGGGGAGACCCAGTACTTC | CASSLYLGETQYF
TRBJ2-5 | TRBD2 | once | TRBV12-3/TRBV12-4 | TGTGCCAGCAGTCCCGGACTAGGCCAGGGCGGAGAGACCCAGTACTTC | CASSPGLGQGGETQYF
TRBJ2-1 | TRBD1 | . | TRBV29-1 | TGCAGCGTTGGCGGGGACAGGGGGTTTGGAAATGAGCAGTTCTTC | CSVGGDRGFGNEQFF
TRBJ2-3 | . | . | TRBV6-5 | TGTGCCAGCAGTTACTCGGACAGCGCCACAGATACGCAGTATTTT | CASSYSDSATDTQYF
TRBJ2-3 | TRBD2 | many | TRBV13 | TGTGCCACCAAGGCTAGCGGGAGACGCACAGATACGCAGTATTTT | CATKASGRRTDTQYF
TRBJ2-5 | . | many | TRBV2 | TGTGCCAGCAGTGATAGTGGCGCCGGCCAGACCCAGTACTTC | CASSDSGAGQTQYF
TRBJ2-7 | TRBD2 | few | TRBV20-1 | TGCAGTGCTAGACTCCTGACCGGGACTAGCTCCTACGAGCAGTACTTC | CSARLLTGTSSYEQYF
TRBJ2-5 | . | few | TRBV20-1 | TGCAGTGCCCCCGCGTTGGCCCCAAAAGAGACCCAGTACTTC | CSAPALAPKETQYF
TRBJ1-1 | TRBD1 | . | TRBV6-1 | TGTGCCAGCAGTTTGGGGACAGGCCTTATGAACACTGAAGCTTTCTTT | CASSLGTGLMNTEAFF
TRBJ2-3 | TRBD2 | many | TRBV29-1 | TGCAGCGTTGAAGAAACTAGCGGTCCCGATACGCAGTATTTT | CSVEETSGPDTQYF
TRBJ2-7 | TRBD1 | . | TRBV4-1 | TGCGCCAGCAGCCACCCCGGACAGGGACCCTACGAGCAGTACTTC | CASSHPGQGPYEQYF
TRBJ2-1 | TRBD2 | few | TRBV12-3/TRBV12-4 | TGTGCCAGCAATAGGAAAGGACTAGCGGGATACAATGAGCAGTTCTTC | CASNRKGLAGYNEQFF
TRBJ2-6 | . | few | TRBV10-3 | TGTGCCACAAACAGGGCGGGAGGGGCCAACGTCCTGACTTTC | CATNRAGGANVLTF
TRBJ1-2 | . | few | TRBV20-1 | TGCAGTGCTATCCACGGGACCGGCTATGGCTACACCTTC | CSAIHGTGYGYTF
TRBJ2-3 | TRBD2 | . | TRBV4-2 | TGTGCCAGCAGCCAAGAAAAAGCGGGAGGCGCAGATACGCAGTATTTT | CASSQEKAGGADTQYF
TRBJ1-2 | . | . | TRBV14 | TGTGCCAGCAGCCCGGCGTCGGGTAACTATGGCTACACCTTC | CASSPASGNYGYTF
TRBJ2-3 | . | many | TRBV11-2 | TGTGCCAGCAGCTTGCGGACAGTGACTAGCACAGATACGCAGTATTTT | CASSLRTVTSTDTQYF
TRBJ2-3 | TRBD2 | many | TRBV7-9 | TGTGCCAGCAGCTCGGAAGCGGGAGTAACAGATACGCAGTATTTT | CASSSEAGVTDTQYF
TRBJ2-1 | . | . | TRBV29-1 | TGCAGCGGACTAGTGGGAGTAGATGAGCAGTTCTTC | CSGLVGVDEQFF
TRBJ1-2 | TRBD1 | . | TRBV5-1 | TGCGCCAGCAGCTTGGCGGGACAGGAGACTCTGGGTGGCTACACCTTC | CASSLAGQETLGGYTF
TRBJ2-3 | TRBD2 | few | TRBV2 | TGTGCCAGCACGACTAGCCAAGGTCGGGCAGATACGCAGTATTTT | CASTTSQGRADTQYF
TRBJ2-5 | . | . | TRBV11-2 | TGTGCCAGCAGCTTGATGGGGCAGATGGGAGAGACCCAGTACTTC | CASSLMGQMGETQYF
TRBJ1-5 | . | few | TRBV7-2 | TGTGCCAGCAGCGTTCAACCGGGGGTATATCAGCCCCAGCATTTT | CASSVQPGVYQPQHF
TRBJ2-7 | TRBD1 | many | TRBV2 | TGTGCCAGCAGCAAGACAGGGTACGAGCAGTACTTC | CASSKTGYEQYF
TRBJ2-7 | TRBD1 | . | TRBV5-1 | TGCGCCAGCAGCTTCTCAGGGGGCTCGGGATACGAGCAGTACTTC | CASSFSGGSGYEQYF
TRBJ2-7 | TRBD2 | few | TRBV6-6 | TGTGCCAGCAGGGACGGGGGTAGCGGGAGTTACGAGCAGTACTTC | CASRDGGSGSYEQYF
TRBJ1-2 | . | many | TRBV28 | TGTGCCAGCAGTTTACGTGTTAACTATGGCTACACCTTC | CASSLRVNYGYTF
TRBJ2-3 | . | few | TRBV24-1 | TGTGCCACCAGTGACGGAGTCATCACAGATACGCAGTATTTT | CATSDGVITDTQYF
TRBJ2-7 | . | many | TRBV4-1 | TGCGCCAGCAGCCAAGGCGTCCGTGGTGGAGTCTACGAGCAGTACTTC | CASSQGVRGGVYEQYF
TRBJ2-1 | . | many | TRBV11-2 | TGTGCCAGCAGCCTAGGACAGCGTACCTACAATGAGCAGTTCTTC | CASSLGQRTYNEQFF
TRBJ2-6 | . | . | TRBV29-1 | TGCAGCGTTGAAGGGGTCTCTGGGGCCAACGTCCTGACTTTC | CSVEGVSGANVLTF
TRBJ2-5 | . | many | TRBV7-9 | TGTGCCAGCAGCTTAGAGGCGACCCAGTACTTC | CASSLEATQYF
TRBJ1-5 | . | once | TRBV18 | TGTGCCAGCTCACCGGCCAGTAGCAATCAGCCCCAGCATTTT | CASSPASSNQPQHF
TRBJ2-1 | . | many | TRBV20-1 | TGCAGTGCTAACAGGCGGAATGAGCAGTTCTTC | CSANRRNEQFF
TRBJ1-5 | . | . | TRBV30 | TGTGCCGCACAGGTTTGGGATCAGCCCCAGCATTTT | CAAQVWDQPQHF
TRBJ1-3 | . | . | TRBV12-3/TRBV12-4 | TGTGCCAGCAGTTTCAGGGAATCCGGAAACACCATATATTTT | CASSFRESGNTIYF
TRBJ1-1 | . | . | TRBV5-6 | TGTGCCAGCAGCTTGGTACAGCCCCTGACTGAAGCTTTCTTT | CASSLVQPLTEAFF
TRBJ2-7 | . | few | TRBV7-8 | TGTGCCAGCAGCTCCGTACCCCAGGGCTACGAGCAGTACTTC | CASSSVPQGYEQYF
TRBJ2-7 | . | . | TRBV18 | TGTGCCAGCTCACCCTACCGACAGGCAGTCTCCTACGAGCAGTACTTC | CASSPYRQAVSYEQYF
TRBJ2-7 | . | few | TRBV12-3/TRBV12-4 | TGTGCCAGCAGTTCAGGACAATCCGAGCAGTACTTC | CASSSGQSEQYF
TRBJ2-5 | . | few | TRBV5-1 | TGCGCCAGCAGCTTGGACTGGGAGACCCAGTACTTC | CASSLDWETQYF
TRBJ2-7 | . | few | TRBV3-1 | TGTGCCAGCAGCCGTCCTTCCCGCTCCTACGAGCAGTACTTC | CASSRPSRSYEQYF